The present T cell receptor beta chain was sequenced within a study of blood T cells in healthy people across ages. Study in general: About one barcoded beta molecule per two T cells was captured by template switching.

Study-wide findings and caveats: Roughly linear declines in TCR beta diversity per million T cells occurred with age.

For this clonotype: No antigen is known for it.

Together with a sample-barcoded 5' primer, a J-beta primer mix was included in a second PCR lasting about 6 to 11 cycles. There were at least 2.5 million CDR3-containing paired-end reads obtained from each sample. TCRdb recomputed calls from the 5' RACE reads with MiXCR, one row per CDR3 protein. Of around 1.5 million distinct CDR3 sequences in the sample, 30% to 35% are singletons; the top ten hold around 10%. Donors were systemically healthy Caucasian individuals from Russia aged roughly 6 to 90 years. Germline CDR1 LGHDT, CDR2 YNNKEL (reference sequence). The CDR3 consists of 13 residues. V shed 2 bases and J shed 8 bases, with 12 bases lying between them.

What was sequenced was blood. This sequence was found in a woman under 40 in good health. The V call is TRBV3-1, the J call TRBJ1-2; D may be TRBD1 (6 bases). The CDR3 sequence: CASSQNPGGGYTF. CDR3 in DNA: TGTGCCAGCAGCCAAAATCCGGGGGGCGGCTACACCTTC.